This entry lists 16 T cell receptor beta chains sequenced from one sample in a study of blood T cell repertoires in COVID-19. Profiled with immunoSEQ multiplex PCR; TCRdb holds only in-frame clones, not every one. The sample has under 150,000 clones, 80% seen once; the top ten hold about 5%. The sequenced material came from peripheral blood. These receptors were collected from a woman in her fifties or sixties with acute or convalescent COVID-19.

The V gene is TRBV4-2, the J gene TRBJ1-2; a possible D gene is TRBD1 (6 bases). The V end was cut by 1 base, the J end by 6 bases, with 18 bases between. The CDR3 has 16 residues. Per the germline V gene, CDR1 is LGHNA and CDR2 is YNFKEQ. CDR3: CASSQGGSTGFNGYTF. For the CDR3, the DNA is TGTGCCAGCAGCCAAGGAGGGTCAACAGGGTTCAATGGCTACACCTTC.

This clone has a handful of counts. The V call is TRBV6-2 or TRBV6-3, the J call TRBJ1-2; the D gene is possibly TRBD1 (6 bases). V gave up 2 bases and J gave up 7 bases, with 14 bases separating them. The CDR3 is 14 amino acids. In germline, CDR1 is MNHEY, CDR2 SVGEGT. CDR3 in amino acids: CASSYRGALGGYTF. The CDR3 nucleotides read TGTGCCAGCAGTTACCGGGGGGCGCTCGGTGGCTACACCTTC.

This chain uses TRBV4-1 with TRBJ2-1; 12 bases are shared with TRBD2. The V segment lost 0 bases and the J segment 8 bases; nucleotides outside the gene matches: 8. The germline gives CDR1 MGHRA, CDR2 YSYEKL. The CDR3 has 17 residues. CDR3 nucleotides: TGCGCCAGCAGCCAAGATTTTCTAGCGGGGGGGCACGATGAGCAGTTCTTC. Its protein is CASSQDFLAGGHDEQFF.

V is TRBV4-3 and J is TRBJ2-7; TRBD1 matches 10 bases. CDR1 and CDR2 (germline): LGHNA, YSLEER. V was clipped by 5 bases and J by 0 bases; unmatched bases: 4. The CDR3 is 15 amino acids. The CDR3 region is CASSYGQGVSYEQYF. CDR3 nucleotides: TGCGCCAGCAGCTACGGACAGGGGGTCTCCTACGAGCAGTACTTC.

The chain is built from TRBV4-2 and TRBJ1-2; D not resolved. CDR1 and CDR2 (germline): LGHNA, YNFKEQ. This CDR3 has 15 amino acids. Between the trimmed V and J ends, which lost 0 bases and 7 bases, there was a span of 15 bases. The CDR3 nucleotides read TGTGCCAGCAGCCAAGAGACTGTGTTTGATAGTGGCTACACCTTC. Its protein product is CASSQETVFDSGYTF.

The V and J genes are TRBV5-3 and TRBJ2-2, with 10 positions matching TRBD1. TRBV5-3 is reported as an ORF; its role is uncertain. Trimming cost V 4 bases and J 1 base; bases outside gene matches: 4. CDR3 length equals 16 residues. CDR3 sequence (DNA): TGTGCCAGAAGCACTCGGGACAGGGGGAACACCGGGGAGCTGTTTTTT. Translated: CARSTRDRGNTGELFF.

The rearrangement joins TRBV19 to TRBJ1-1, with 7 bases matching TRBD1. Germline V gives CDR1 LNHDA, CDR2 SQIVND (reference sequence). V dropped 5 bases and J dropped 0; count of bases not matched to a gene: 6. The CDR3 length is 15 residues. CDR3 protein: CASSPRTGLNTEAFF. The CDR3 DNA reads TGTGCCAGTAGTCCACGGACAGGTTTGAACACTGAAGCTTTCTTT.

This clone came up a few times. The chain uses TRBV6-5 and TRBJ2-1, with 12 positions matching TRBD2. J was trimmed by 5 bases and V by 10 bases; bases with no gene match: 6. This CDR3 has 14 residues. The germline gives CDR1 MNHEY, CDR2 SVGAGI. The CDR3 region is CATRLAGANNEQFF. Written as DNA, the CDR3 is TGTGCCACCCGACTAGCGGGGGCCAACAATGAGCAGTTCTTC.

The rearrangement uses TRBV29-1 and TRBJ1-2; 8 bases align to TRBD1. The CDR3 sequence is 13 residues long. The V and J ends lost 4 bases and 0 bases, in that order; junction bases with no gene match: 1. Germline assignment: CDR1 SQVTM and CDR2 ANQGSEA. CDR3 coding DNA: TGCAGCGTTGGGACAGGGACTAACTATGGCTACACCTTC. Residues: CSVGTGTNYGYTF.

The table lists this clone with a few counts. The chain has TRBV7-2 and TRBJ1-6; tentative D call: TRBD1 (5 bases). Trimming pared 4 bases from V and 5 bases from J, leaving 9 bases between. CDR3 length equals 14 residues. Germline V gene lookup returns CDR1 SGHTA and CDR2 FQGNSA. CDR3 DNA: TGTGCCAGCAGCTACGACAGCGATAATTCACCCCTCCACTTT. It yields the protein CASSYDSDNSPLHF.

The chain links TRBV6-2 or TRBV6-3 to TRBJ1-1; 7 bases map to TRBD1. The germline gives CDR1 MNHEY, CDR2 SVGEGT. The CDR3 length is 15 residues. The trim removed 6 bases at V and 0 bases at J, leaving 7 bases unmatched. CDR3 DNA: TGTGCCAGCAGCGAGCTGGACAGGTTGAACACTGAAGCTTTCTTT. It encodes CASSELDRLNTEAFF.

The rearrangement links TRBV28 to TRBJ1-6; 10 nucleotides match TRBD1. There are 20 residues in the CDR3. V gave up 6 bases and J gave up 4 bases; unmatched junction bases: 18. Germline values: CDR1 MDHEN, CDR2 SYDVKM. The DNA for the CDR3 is TGTGCCAGCAGCCTAACCTACGCGACAGGGGGCTCTCCGTATAATTCACCCCTCCACTTT. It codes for CASSLTYATGGSPYNSPLHF.

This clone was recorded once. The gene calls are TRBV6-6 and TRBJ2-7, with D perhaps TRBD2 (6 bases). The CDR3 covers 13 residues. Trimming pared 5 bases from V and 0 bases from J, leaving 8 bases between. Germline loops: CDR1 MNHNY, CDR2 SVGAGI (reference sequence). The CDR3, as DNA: TGTGCCAGCAGTCAGGGACTCTCCTACGAGCAGTACTTC. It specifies CASSQGLSYEQYF.

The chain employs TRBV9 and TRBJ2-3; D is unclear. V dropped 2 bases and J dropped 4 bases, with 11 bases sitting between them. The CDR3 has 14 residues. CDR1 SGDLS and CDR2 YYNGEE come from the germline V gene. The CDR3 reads CASSVGAKADTQYF. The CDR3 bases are TGTGCCAGCAGCGTTGGAGCGAAAGCAGATACGCAGTATTTT. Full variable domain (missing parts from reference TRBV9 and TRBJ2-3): DSGVTQTPKHLITATGQRVTLRCSPRSGDLSVYWYQQSLDQGLQFLIQYYNGEERAKGNILERFSAQQFPDLHSELNLSSLELGDSALYFCASSVGAKADTQYFGPGTRLTVL.

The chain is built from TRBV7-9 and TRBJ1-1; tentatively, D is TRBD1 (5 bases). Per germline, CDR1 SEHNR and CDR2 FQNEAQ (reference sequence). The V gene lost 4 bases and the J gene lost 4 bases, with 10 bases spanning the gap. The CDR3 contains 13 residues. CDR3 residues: CASSSTVFTEAFF. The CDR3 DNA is TGTGCCAGCAGCTCGACAGTTTTCACTGAAGCTTTCTTT.

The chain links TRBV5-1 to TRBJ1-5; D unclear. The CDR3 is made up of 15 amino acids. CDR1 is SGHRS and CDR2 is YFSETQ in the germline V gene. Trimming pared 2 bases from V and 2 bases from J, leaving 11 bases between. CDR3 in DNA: TGCGCCAGCAGCTTAGGCGGGAACGGCAATCAGCCCCAGCATTTT. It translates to CASSLGGNGNQPQHF.